A selection of T cell receptor beta chains follows, all from one sample in a study of cytomegalovirus exposure and HLA in healthy donors. Some clones are missing from TCRdb's copy, which holds only in-frame ones; the method was immunoSEQ multiplex PCR. The repertoire has approximately 190,000 clones, 75% to 80% of them found once; the top ten carry approximately 2%. Sequencing was carried out using PBMCs. These receptors were obtained from a woman aged 25 to 39 in good health and CMV-seropositive. Each CDR3 is given with its conserved first and last residue. The D gene is left open where the match is weak. A row's size may be missing; if present it is once, few, many or a size class.

J gene | clone size | D gene | V gene | CDR3 protein | CDR3 DNA
TRBJ2-2 | - | - | TRBV2 | CASSMEGWTGELFF | TGTGCCAGTTCCATGGAGGGCTGGACCGGGGAGCTGTTTTTT
TRBJ1-2 | - | - | TRBV20-1 | CSATVRPGYTF | TGCAGTGCCACAGTCAGACCTGGCTACACCTTC
TRBJ2-4 | once | TRBD2 | TRBV4-1 | CASSQDGASGRKDIQYF | TGCGCCAGCAGCCAAGATGGCGCTAGCGGGAGGAAGGACATTCAGTACTTC
TRBJ1-1 | - | - | TRBV7-2 | CASSAYGGGGDEAFF | TGTGCCAGCAGCGCGTACGGGGGGGGCGGCGATGAAGCTTTCTTT
TRBJ2-7 | - | TRBD1 | TRBV29-1 | CSVVVGTGVEQYF | TGCAGCGTTGTGGTCGGGACAGGGGTCGAGCAGTACTTC
TRBJ2-3 | few | TRBD2 | TRBV5-1 | CASSRTSSTDTQYF | TGCGCCAGCAGCAGGACTAGTAGCACAGATACGCAGTATTTT
TRBJ2-3 | - | - | TRBV7-2 | CASIPARGARGDTQYF | TGTGCCAGCATCCCCGCGCGTGGGGCCAGGGGAGATACGCAGTATTTT
TRBJ2-2 | few | - | TRBV7-9 | CASSSPRPAGELFF | TGTGCCAGCAGCTCTCCCAGGCCAGCCGGGGAGCTGTTTTTT
TRBJ2-1 | - | - | TRBV5-1 | CASSQAFGGGYNEQFF | TGCGCCAGCAGCCAAGCCTTCGGCGGTGGGTACAATGAGCAGTTCTTC
TRBJ2-3 | - | TRBD2 | TRBV4-2 | CASSKVLAGEADTQYF | TGTGCCAGCAGCAAAGTACTAGCGGGAGAAGCAGATACGCAGTATTTT
TRBJ2-7 | - | TRBD1 | TRBV5-1 | CASSLETGGEQYF | TGCGCCAGCAGCTTGGAGACAGGGGGCGAGCAGTACTTC
TRBJ1-4 | - | - | TRBV6-5 | CASSEGGAMGKLFF | TGTGCCAGCAGCGAAGGGGGGGCGATGGGAAAACTGTTTTTT
TRBJ1-2 | - | TRBD1 | TRBV5-6 | CASSGRQGNYGYTF | TGTGCCAGCAGCGGTAGACAGGGGAACTATGGCTACACCTTC
TRBJ1-5 | - | - | TRBV19 | CASSTLGQPRNQPQHF | TGTGCCAGTAGTACGCTCGGACAGCCCCGCAATCAGCCCCAGCATTTT
TRBJ1-1 | - | TRBD1 | TRBV9 | CASSAWTGGTEAFF | TGTGCCAGCAGCGCCTGGACAGGGGGCACTGAAGCTTTCTTT
TRBJ1-5 | few | - | TRBV10-3 | CAISESFRGLGNQPQHF | TGTGCCATCAGTGAGTCCTTCAGGGGATTGGGCAATCAGCCCCAGCATTTT
TRBJ2-2 | - | - | TRBV19 | CASSIDRRETGELFF | TGTGCCAGTAGTATAGACCGCAGGGAAACCGGGGAGCTGTTTTTT
TRBJ2-2 | - | - | TRBV7-3 | CASSISRIAGAGELFF | TGTGCCAGCAGCATCTCTCGGATAGCTGGCGCCGGGGAGCTGTTTTTT
TRBJ2-7 | - | TRBD1 | TRBV6-1 | CASSDRPGTGQYF | TGTGCCAGCAGTGACCGACCCGGGACAGGGCAGTACTTC
TRBJ2-1 | - | TRBD2 | TRBV6-5 | CASSPPSGGHREQFF | TGTGCCAGCAGTCCCCCCAGCGGGGGTCATAGGGAGCAGTTCTTC